This entry lists 8 T cell receptor beta chains sequenced from one sample in a study of cytomegalovirus exposure and HLA in healthy donors. The PCR contained 60 Vbeta and 13 Jbeta primers. The method was immunoSEQ multiplex PCR; TCRdb's version includes in-frame clones alone and lacks a portion of them. The sample records fewer than 200,000 clones, about four fifths being singletons. Material: PBMCs. Source of these receptors: a woman between 18 and 29 years old in good health and CMV-seronegative.

The V gene is TRBV5-4, the J gene TRBJ1-4, with TRBD1 matching 7 bases. CDR1 SGHNT and CDR2 YYREEE come from the germline V gene (reference sequence). The CDR3 totals 14 residues. The V and J ends lost 4 bases and 12 bases, in that order; junction bases with no gene match: 12. The CDR3 reads CASSPGTVPGELFF. CDR3 in DNA: TGTGCCAGCAGCCCCGGGACAGTCCCTGGGGAACTGTTTTTT.

The rearrangement joins TRBV6-5 to TRBJ1-2; D gene unclear. The CDR3 length is 13 residues. Germline V gene lookup returns CDR1 MNHEY and CDR2 SVGAGI. V lost 8 bases to trimming and J lost 3 bases, with 13 bases between them. CDR3 region: CASRSEGHYGYTF. CDR3 sequence (DNA): TGTGCCAGCCGCTCGGAGGGTCACTATGGCTACACCTTC.

This clone was recorded a few times. The chain carries TRBV2 and TRBJ2-1, with a weak D call TRBD1 (6 bases). The CDR3 covers 12 residues. V gave up 7 bases and J gave up 10 bases, with 14 bases separating them. Per the germline V gene, CDR1 is SNHLY and CDR2 is FYNNEI. Here the CDR3 reads CASITEGEEQFF. The DNA of the CDR3 is TGTGCCAGCATCACAGAGGGGGAGGAGCAGTTCTTC.

The genes are TRBV5-4 and TRBJ2-3; TRBD2 aligns across 8 bases. Germline lookup yields CDR1 SGHNT and CDR2 YYREEE (reference sequence). V dropped 4 bases and J dropped 2; count of bases not matched to a gene: 6. This CDR3 spans 15 amino acids. CDR3: CASSLSGSFTDTQYF. CDR3 sequence (DNA): TGTGCCAGCAGCCTCAGCGGGAGCTTCACAGATACGCAGTATTTT.

The genes are TRBV5-4 and TRBJ2-1; the D gene is possibly TRBD2 (5 bases). Germline CDR1 and CDR2: SGHNT and YYREEE (reference sequence). Trimming left V 3 bases short and J 10 bases short, with 23 bases between. This CDR3 region has 16 residues. The CDR3: CASSYTPRAPREEQFF. The CDR3 coding sequence is TGTGCCAGCAGCTATACCCCGCGGGCGCCTCGGGAAGAGCAGTTCTTC.

The V and J genes are TRBV28 and TRBJ2-3; D is perhaps TRBD2 (6 bases). The germline CDR1 and CDR2 sequences are MDHEN and SYDVKM. The CDR3 is 14 residues long. V lost 3 bases, J lost 2 bases, and 9 bases lay in between. The DNA for the CDR3 is TGTGCCAGCAGTTTGAGGAGGGACACAGATACGCAGTATTTT. This translates into CASSLRRDTDTQYF.

The chain is built from TRBV7-9 and TRBJ2-1; D might be TRBD2 (7 bases). V lost 5 bases and J 8 bases, leaving 19 bases between the germline ends. CDR3 length equals 15 residues. From germline, CDR1 is SEHNR and CDR2 FQNEAQ (reference sequence). The CDR3, as DNA: TGTGCCAGCAGCCCCCGAGGGGGGGCGACGGATGAGCAGTTCTTC. Translated, it gives CASSPRGGATDEQFF.

This clone was recorded once. The CDR3 spells CASISPGGQYETTREAFF. CDR3 bases: TGTGCCAGCATCTCCCCAGGAGGACAGTACGAAACGACACGGGAAGCTTTCTTT. The chain couples TRBV28 to TRBJ1-1; tentatively, D is TRBD1 (6 bases). V gave up 7 bases and J gave up 8 bases, with 32 bases separating them. Per germline, CDR1 MDHEN and CDR2 SYDVKM. This CDR3 is built from 18 residues.